These 19 T cell receptor beta chains were all obtained from the same sample, sequenced in a study of T cell clusters in autoimmune cytopenias (dated by TCRdb to about 2019). This sample was sequenced with an Illumina MiSeq. TRB rearrangements were amplified by multiplex PCR using a touch-down protocol with TRB-A and TRB-B primer pools mixed in one tube. Each entry corresponds to one CDR3 protein sequence from reads that TCRdb reprocessed, and DNA is not given. This sample's listing comprises about 9,500 distinct CDR3 sequences. Clones ranked in the top ten supply 7% to 10% of the sample. Each sample's TRB amplification started from 250 ng of peripheral blood genomic DNA, which corresponds to some 36,000 genome equivalents. The sequenced material came from peripheral blood. These receptors were taken from a human donor with an autoimmune cytopenia or autoimmune hepatitis (not recorded which).

The rearrangement uses TRBV5-4 and TRBJ2-7; the TCRdb D gene call, TRBD2, has no DNA to confirm it. This CDR3 contains 16 residues. Germline CDR1 SGHNT, CDR2 YYREEE (reference sequence). The CDR3 here is CASSLGGTLNSYEQYF.

The rearrangement joins TRBV7-2 to TRBJ1-1. The germline V gene encodes CDR1 SGHTA and CDR2 FQGNSA. The CDR3 has 11 residues. The CDR3 spells CASSSFTEAFF.

This clonotype is deemed medium-sized by its frequency. V and J are TRBV6-1 and TRBJ2-1; as DNA is missing, the TRBD2 call by TCRdb cannot be tested. The CDR3 has 13 residues. Germline lookup yields CDR1 MNHNS and CDR2 SASEGT. The CDR3 here is CASRGTSGNEQFF.

The chain links TRBV27 to TRBJ2-1; TCRdb proposes TRBD1, but this gene call is untestable without DNA. The CDR3 sequence is 14 residues long. Germline values: CDR1 MNHEY, CDR2 SMNVEV (reference sequence). This CDR3 reads CASSLGQGWNEQFF.

This clonotype is classed as medium-sized by frequency. The chain uses TRBV6-1 and TRBJ2-6; TCRdb outputs TRBD1, but without DNA this stays unchecked. Germline assignment: CDR1 MNHNS and CDR2 SASEGT. The CDR3 has 22 residues. The CDR3 region is CASSEELGGIGQPVTGANVLTF.

The rearrangement uses TRBV7-2 and TRBJ1-5; TCRdb's D call of TRBD1 is untestable without DNA. Germline V gene lookup returns CDR1 SGHTA and CDR2 FQGNSA. This CDR3 contains 15 residues. The CDR3 loop is CASSLAGGSRQPQHF.

V and J are TRBV12-5 and TRBJ2-5; TCRdb reports TRBD1, a call that lacks DNA to check it against. The CDR3 runs 13 residues. Germline loops: CDR1 LGHNT, CDR2 FRNRAP. Here the CDR3 reads CARVKGVQETQYF.

J is TRBJ1-2 and V is TRBV20-1; the TRBD1 assignment by TCRdb is unverifiable without DNA. Germline values: CDR1 DFQATT, CDR2 SNEGSKA (reference sequence). The CDR3 is 11 residues long. CDR3 region: CSAYGGYGYTF.

This chain connects TRBV9 to TRBJ2-6; TCRdb calls TRBD1, which cannot be checked without DNA. Germline CDR1 reads SGDLS; CDR2 reads YYNGEE. The CDR3 is made up of 16 amino acids. CDR3: CASSDLGGGGANVLTF.

The chain couples TRBV5-1 to TRBJ2-7. Germline CDR1 and CDR2: SGHRS and YFSETQ. The CDR3 has 13 amino acids. The CDR3 is CASRDRGSYEQYF.

Measured by frequency, this clonotype is medium-sized. The V call is TRBV6-5, the J call TRBJ2-5; absent DNA, TCRdb's TRBD1 call cannot be checked. This CDR3 has 14 amino acids. Germline loops: CDR1 MNHEY, CDR2 SVGAGI. This chain's CDR3 is CASSGQGSQETQYF.

CDR3 residues: CAISERRGLGDTGELFF. J is TRBJ2-2 and V is TRBV10-3; TCRdb proposes TRBD1, but this gene call is untestable without DNA. This CDR3 is built from 17 residues. Germline values: CDR1 ENHRY, CDR2 SYGVKD.

The V and J genes are TRBV5-4 and TRBJ1-2; without DNA, the TCRdb call of TRBD1 cannot be checked. This CDR3 spans 16 amino acids. Looked up from germline, CDR1 is SGHNT and CDR2 is YYREEE (reference sequence). The CDR3 region is CASSLDGTGGAYGYTF.

V is TRBV6-4 and J is TRBJ2-1; TCRdb gives TRBD1 as the D gene, but with no DNA this cannot be confirmed. This CDR3 spans 15 amino acids. Germline loops: CDR1 MRHNA, CDR2 SNTAGT. CDR3 protein: CASSMGQEVYNEQFF.

By frequency, this clonotype is medium-sized. This CDR3 is CSGRRQGFNEQFF. The chain is built from TRBV29-1 and TRBJ2-1; as DNA is missing, the TRBD1 call by TCRdb cannot be tested. Germline V lookup: CDR1 SQVTM, CDR2 ANQGSEA. There are 13 residues in the CDR3.

This clonotype is called medium-sized based on its frequency. The chain carries TRBV6-1 and TRBJ2-5; TCRdb picks TRBD1, but there is no DNA to check that call. There are 15 residues in the CDR3. The germline CDR1 and CDR2 sequences are MNHNS and SASEGT. The CDR3 spells CASSEGDSAVETQYF.

The chain links TRBV7-2 to TRBJ2-5; TCRdb's assignment of TRBD1 cannot be checked, as there is no DNA. The CDR3 is 17 residues long. The germline V gene encodes CDR1 SGHTA and CDR2 FQGNSA. This chain's CDR3 is CASSLVEGGLHQETQYF.

This chain connects TRBV6-2 or TRBV6-3 to TRBJ2-3; the D gene TCRdb calls, TRBD1, cannot be checked with no DNA. Per the germline V gene, CDR1 is MNHEY and CDR2 is SVGEGT. The CDR3 consists of 12 residues. This CDR3 is CASRSGPDTQYF.

The J gene is TRBJ1-1, the V gene TRBV5-1; the TRBD1 assignment by TCRdb is unverifiable without DNA. The length of the CDR3 is 19 residues. The V gene's germline CDR1 is SGHRS and CDR2 YFSETQ. The CDR3 loop is CASSLPQGQGAPRNTEAFF.